This entry lists 14 T cell receptor beta chains sequenced from one sample in a study of shared clonotypes between healthy human individuals. The protocol was immunoSEQ multiplex PCR, while the TCRdb copy is restricted to in-frame clones and leaves out a portion. In the table there are millions of clones, 85% to 95% of which are singletons. Sequences were obtained from naive CD4+ T cells sorted from blood. Regarding subset: CD45RA+ positively selected. These receptors were collected from a man between 18 and 29 years old in good health.

J is TRBJ1-6 and V is TRBV11-2; D call uncertain. Between the trimmed V and J ends, which lost 3 bases and 9 bases, there was a span of 3 bases. The CDR3 consists of 11 residues. Germline loops: CDR1 SGHAT, CDR2 FQNNGV. The DNA of the CDR3 is TGTGCCAGCAGCTTGGGTTCACCCCTCCACTTT. This gives the protein CASSLGSPLHF.

V and J are TRBV30 and TRBJ2-5; D remains ambiguous. Germline V gene sequence: CDR1 GTSNPN, CDR2 SVGIG (reference sequence). The ends were cut back, 3 bases at V and 4 bases at J, with 15 bases in the middle. There are 14 residues in the CDR3. CDR3 DNA: TGTGCCTGGAGAGGTGCGCTTGGTACAGAGACCCAGTACTTC. Its translation is CAWRGALGTETQYF.

The J gene is TRBJ1-5, the V gene TRBV4-3; tentative D call: TRBD1 (6 bases). Looked up from germline, CDR1 is LGHNA and CDR2 is YSLEER. This CDR3 region has 14 residues. V was trimmed by 0 bases and J by 6 bases, leaving 9 bases between them. The CDR3 loop reads CASSQDGGIQPQHF. The DNA of the CDR3 is TGCGCCAGCAGCCAAGATGGGGGCATTCAGCCCCAGCATTTT.

Regarding this clone: Other nucleotide sequences from this sample produce the same CDR3. V usage is TRBV6-5 and J usage is TRBJ2-7; D could derive from TRBD1 or TRBD2 (5 bases each). Germline-derived CDR1 and CDR2 are MNHEY and SVGAGI. The V and J ends lost 2 bases and 6 bases respectively, with 8 bases between them. The length of the CDR3 is 12 residues. The CDR3 bases are TGTGCCAGCAGTTACGTTGGGGGCGAGCAGTACTTC. It encodes CASSYVGGEQYF.

On this clone itself: Other DNA sequences of this sample code for an identical CDR3. This chain uses TRBV6-5 with TRBJ2-1; D is ambiguous. The germline CDR1 and CDR2 sequences are MNHEY and SVGAGI. Trimming cost V 0 bases and J 7 bases, with 1 base left between them. The CDR3 extends over 11 amino acids. CDR3 in amino acids: CASSYSNEQFF. CDR3 DNA sequence: TGTGCCAGCAGTTACTCTAATGAGCAGTTCTTC.

As concerns this clone: Other DNA sequences in this sample translate to the same CDR3. The rearrangement joins TRBV10-3 to TRBJ2-7, with D possibly being TRBD2 (5 bases). The CDR3 spans 11 residues. Germline V gives CDR1 ENHRY, CDR2 SYGVKD. Between the trimmed V and J ends, which lost 8 bases and 0 bases, there was a span of 5 bases. The CDR3 DNA reads as TGTGCCATCGGGAGCTCCTACGAGCAGTACTTC. This sequence encodes CAIGSSYEQYF.

This rearrangement joins TRBV29-1 to TRBJ2-7; D remains unclear. The CDR3 contains 13 residues. Germline values: CDR1 SQVTM, CDR2 ANQGSEA. Trimming removed 4 bases from V and 2 bases from J, with 12 bases in between. The CDR3 protein is CSVGIEIPYEQYF. CDR3 nucleotides: TGCAGCGTTGGGATAGAAATCCCCTACGAGCAGTACTTC.

As to this clone: Other DNA sequences in the same sample also yield this CDR3. The chain carries TRBV20-1 and TRBJ2-3; D remains ambiguous. This CDR3 region has 10 residues. The V gene lost 6 bases and the J gene lost 9 bases, with 10 bases spanning the gap. Germline V CDR1 and CDR2: DFQATT, SNEGSKA (reference sequence). CDR3: CSARMDTQYF. The CDR3 DNA reads TGCAGTGCCAGAATGGACACGCAGTATTTT.

This sequence joins TRBV28 and TRBJ2-7; no firm D call. This CDR3 has 17 amino acids. V dropped 3 bases and J dropped 3 bases, with 21 bases sitting between them. Germline V lookup: CDR1 MDHEN, CDR2 SYDVKM. CDR3 DNA sequence: TGTGCCAGCAGTTTGATCCCCGGGTCTGGGCAATTCTACGAGCAGTACTTC. As protein: CASSLIPGSGQFYEQYF.

V gene TRBV7-9 combines with J gene TRBJ1-2; 7 nucleotides line up with TRBD1. The V and J ends lost 4 bases and 5 bases, in that order; junction bases with no gene match: 13. From germline, CDR1 is SEHNR and CDR2 FQNEAQ (reference sequence). The CDR3 is 16 amino acids. CDR3 protein: CASSSASVRGEYGYTF. In DNA form, the CDR3 reads TGTGCCAGCAGCTCTGCATCCGTCAGGGGGGAGTATGGCTACACCTTC. Drawing the rest from reference TRBV7-9 and TRBJ1-2, the complete variable domain is DTGVSQNPRHKITKRGQNVTFRCDPISEHNRLYWYRQTLGQGPEFLTYFQNEAQLEKSRLLSDRFSAERPKGSFSTLEIQRTEQGDSAMYLCASSSASVRGEYGYTFGSGTRLTVV.

V and J are TRBV9 and TRBJ2-2; 14 bases are shared with TRBD2. The V gene end was trimmed by 2 bases and the J gene end by 1 base; junction bases not matched to a gene: 7. CDR3 length: 19 amino acids. CDR1 is SGDLS and CDR2 is YYNGEE in the germline V gene. The CDR3 region has the DNA TGTGCCAGCAGCGTTAGGCCCGGACTAGCGGGAGGGAACACCGGGGAGCTGTTTTTT. It codes for CASSVRPGLAGGNTGELFF.

The CDR3 sequence is CASNARTLNEQFF. The CDR3 DNA is TGTGCCAGCAATGCTCGGACTCTCAATGAGCAGTTCTTC. V and J are TRBV2 and TRBJ2-1; D is perhaps TRBD2 (5 bases). This CDR3 contains 13 residues. Germline V gene data show CDR1 as SNHLY and CDR2 as FYNNEI. Deletions cut 7 bases from V and 6 bases from J, with 13 bases between.

The chain recombines TRBV7-2 with TRBJ2-2; tentatively, D is TRBD2 (5 bases). CDR3 length: 13 residues. Germline assignment: CDR1 SGHTA and CDR2 FQGNSA. Trimming took off 3 bases at V and 8 bases at J, with 10 bases between the two ends. CDR3 in amino acids: CASSFILGGELFF. In DNA form, the CDR3 reads TGTGCCAGCAGCTTTATACTAGGAGGGGAGCTGTTTTTT.

This chain uses TRBV5-6 with TRBJ2-3; the match to TRBD1 covers 8 bases. Germline-derived CDR1 and CDR2 are SGHDT and YYEEEE. J was trimmed by 4 bases and V by 4 bases; bases with no gene match: 8. This CDR3 has 15 residues. CDR3: CASSLDRVSADTQYF. As DNA, the CDR3 is TGTGCCAGCAGCCTGGACAGGGTGTCGGCAGATACGCAGTATTTT.